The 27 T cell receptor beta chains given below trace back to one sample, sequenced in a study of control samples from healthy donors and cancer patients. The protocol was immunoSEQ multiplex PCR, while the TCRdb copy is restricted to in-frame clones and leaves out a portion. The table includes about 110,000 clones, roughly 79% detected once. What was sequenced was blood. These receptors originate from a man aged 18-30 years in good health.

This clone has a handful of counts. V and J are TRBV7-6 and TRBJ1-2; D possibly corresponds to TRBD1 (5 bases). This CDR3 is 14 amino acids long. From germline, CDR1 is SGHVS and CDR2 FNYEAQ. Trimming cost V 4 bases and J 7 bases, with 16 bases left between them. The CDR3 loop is CASSWDRHFGGYTF. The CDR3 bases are TGTGCCAGCAGCTGGGACCGCCATTTTGGTGGCTACACCTTC.

CDR3 DNA sequence: TGCGCCAGCAGCGGCGGGCTAGTAACCCTGAACACCGGGGAGCTGTTTTTT. This codes for CASSGGLVTLNTGELFF. V and J are TRBV5-1 and TRBJ2-2; possible D gene TRBD2, 5 bases. V lost 4 bases and J lost 1, with 17 bases in between. Germline CDR1 is SGHRS and CDR2 is YFSETQ. The CDR3 consists of 17 residues.

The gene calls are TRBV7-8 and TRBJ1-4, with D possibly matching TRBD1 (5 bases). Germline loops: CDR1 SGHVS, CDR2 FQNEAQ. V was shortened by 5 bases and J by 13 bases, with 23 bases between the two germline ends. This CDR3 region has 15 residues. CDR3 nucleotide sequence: TGTGCCAGCAGCCCCATGTGGACCGAACCCGGGGGACTGTTTTTT. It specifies CASSPMWTEPGGLFF.

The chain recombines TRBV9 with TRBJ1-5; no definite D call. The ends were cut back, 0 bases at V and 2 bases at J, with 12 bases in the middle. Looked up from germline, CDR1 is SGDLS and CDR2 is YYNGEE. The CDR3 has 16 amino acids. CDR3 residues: CASSVVGGCRNQPQHF. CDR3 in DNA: TGTGCCAGCAGCGTAGTAGGCGGCTGTCGCAATCAGCCCCAGCATTTT. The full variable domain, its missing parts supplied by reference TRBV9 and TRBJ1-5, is DSGVTQTPKHLITATGQRVTLRCSPRSGDLSVYWYQQSLDQGLQFLIQYYNGEERAKGNILERFSAQQFPDLHSELNLSSLELGDSALYFCASSVVGGCRNQPQHFGDGTRLSIL.

CDR3 nucleotide sequence: TGTGCCTGGAGTGTACGATCGGGACCACAGGGAAAACTGTTTTTT. It specifies CAWSVRSGPQGKLFF. V and J are TRBV30 and TRBJ1-4, with D maybe TRBD1 (6 bases). The CDR3 has 15 residues. Germline V lookup: CDR1 GTSNPN, CDR2 SVGIG (reference sequence). V gave up 0 bases and J gave up 10 bases, with 18 bases separating them.

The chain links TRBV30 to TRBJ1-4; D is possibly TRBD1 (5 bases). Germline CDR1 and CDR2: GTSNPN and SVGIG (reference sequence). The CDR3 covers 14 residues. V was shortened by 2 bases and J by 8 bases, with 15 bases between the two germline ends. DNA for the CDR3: TGTGCCTGGAGTACAGGCGCTCCAGGGGAAAAACTGTTTTTT. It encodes CAWSTGAPGEKLFF.

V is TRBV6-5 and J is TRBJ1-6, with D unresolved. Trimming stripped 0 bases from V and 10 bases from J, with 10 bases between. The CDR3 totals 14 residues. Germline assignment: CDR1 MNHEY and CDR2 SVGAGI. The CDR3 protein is CASSYSRVGSPLHF. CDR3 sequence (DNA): TGTGCCAGCAGTTACTCTCGGGTGGGCTCACCCCTCCACTTT.

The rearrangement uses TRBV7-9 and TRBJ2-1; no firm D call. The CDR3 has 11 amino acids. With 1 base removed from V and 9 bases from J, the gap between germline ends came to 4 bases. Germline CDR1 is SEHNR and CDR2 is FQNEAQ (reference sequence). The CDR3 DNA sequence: TGTGCCAGCAGCTTAGATCCTGAGCAGTTCTTC. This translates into CASSLDPEQFF.

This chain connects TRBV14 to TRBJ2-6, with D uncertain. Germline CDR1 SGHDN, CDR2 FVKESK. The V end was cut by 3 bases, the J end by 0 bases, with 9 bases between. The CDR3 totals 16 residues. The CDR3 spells CASSHLSYSGANVLTF. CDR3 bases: TGTGCCAGCAGCCATTTAAGTTACTCTGGGGCCAACGTCCTGACTTTC.

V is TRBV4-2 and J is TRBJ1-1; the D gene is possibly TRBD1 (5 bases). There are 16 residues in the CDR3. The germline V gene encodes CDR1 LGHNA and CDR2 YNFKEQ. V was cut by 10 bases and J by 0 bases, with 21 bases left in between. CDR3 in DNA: TGTGCCACGCAGACAGATTTTGGCGGGATGAACACTGAAGCTTTCTTT. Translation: CATQTDFGGMNTEAFF.

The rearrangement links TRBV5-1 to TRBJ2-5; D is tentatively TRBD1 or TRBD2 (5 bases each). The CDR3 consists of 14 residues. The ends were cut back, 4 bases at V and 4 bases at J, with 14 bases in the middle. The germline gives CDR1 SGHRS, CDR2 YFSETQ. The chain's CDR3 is CASSHTGTGETQYF. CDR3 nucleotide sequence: TGCGCCAGCAGCCATACCGGGACCGGAGAGACCCAGTACTTC.

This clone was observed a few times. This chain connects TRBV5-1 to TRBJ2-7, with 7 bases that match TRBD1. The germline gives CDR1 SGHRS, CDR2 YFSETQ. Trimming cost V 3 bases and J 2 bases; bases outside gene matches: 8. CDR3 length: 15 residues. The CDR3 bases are TGCGCCAGCAGCTCCGCCGGGACAGCGACCTACGAGCAGTACTTC. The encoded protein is CASSSAGTATYEQYF.

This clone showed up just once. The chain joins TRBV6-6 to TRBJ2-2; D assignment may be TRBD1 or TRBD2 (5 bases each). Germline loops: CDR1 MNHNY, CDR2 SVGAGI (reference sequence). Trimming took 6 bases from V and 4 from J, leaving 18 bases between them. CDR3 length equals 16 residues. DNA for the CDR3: TGTGCCAGCAGCCCCAACTGGGGACCAACCACCGGGGAGCTGTTTTTT. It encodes CASSPNWGPTTGELFF.

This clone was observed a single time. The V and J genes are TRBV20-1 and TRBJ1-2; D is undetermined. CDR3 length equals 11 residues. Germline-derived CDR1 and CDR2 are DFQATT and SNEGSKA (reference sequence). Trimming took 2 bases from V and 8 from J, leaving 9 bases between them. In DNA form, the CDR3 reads TGCAGTGCTAGACCACCCACGGGCTACACCTTC. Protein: CSARPPTGYTF.

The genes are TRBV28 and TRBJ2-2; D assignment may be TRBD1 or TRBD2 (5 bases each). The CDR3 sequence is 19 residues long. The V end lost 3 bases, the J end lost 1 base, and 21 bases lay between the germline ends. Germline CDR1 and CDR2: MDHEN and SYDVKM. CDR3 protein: CASSFATPFRDGNTGELFF. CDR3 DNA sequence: TGTGCCAGCAGTTTCGCAACTCCTTTCCGGGACGGGAACACCGGGGAGCTGTTTTTT.

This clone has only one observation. CDR3 loop: CATSFLSGTGGENTEAFF. The CDR3 coding sequence is TGTGCCACCAGTTTTTTATCCGGGACAGGGGGGGAGAACACTGAAGCTTTCTTT. The rearrangement joins TRBV24-1 to TRBJ1-1, with 11 bases aligning to TRBD1. This CDR3 is built from 18 residues. Germline CDR1 reads KGHDR; CDR2 reads SFDVKD. The V gene end was trimmed by 6 bases and the J gene end by 1 base; junction bases not matched to a gene: 12.

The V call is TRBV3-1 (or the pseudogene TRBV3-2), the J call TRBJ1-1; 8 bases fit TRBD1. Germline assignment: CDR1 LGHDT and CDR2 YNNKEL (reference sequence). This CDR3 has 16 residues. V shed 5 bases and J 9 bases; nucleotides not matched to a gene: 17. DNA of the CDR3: TGTGCCAGCAGCGCCCGACCGACCGGGACAGGACCGAAAGCTTTCTTT. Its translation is CASSARPTGTGPKAFF.

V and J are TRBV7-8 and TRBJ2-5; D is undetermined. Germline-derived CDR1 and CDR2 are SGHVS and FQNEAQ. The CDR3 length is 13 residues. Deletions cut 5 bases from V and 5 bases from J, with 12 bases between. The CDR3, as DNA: TGTGCCAGCAGCCGTACAATTGGGGAGACCCAGTACTTC. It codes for CASSRTIGETQYF.

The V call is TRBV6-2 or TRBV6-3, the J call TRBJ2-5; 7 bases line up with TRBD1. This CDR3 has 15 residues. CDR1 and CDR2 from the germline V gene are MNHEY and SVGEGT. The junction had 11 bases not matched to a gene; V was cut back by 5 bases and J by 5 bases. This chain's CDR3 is CASSLDRVRRETQYF. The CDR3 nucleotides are TGTGCCAGCAGTCTCGACAGGGTCCGAAGGGAGACCCAGTACTTC.

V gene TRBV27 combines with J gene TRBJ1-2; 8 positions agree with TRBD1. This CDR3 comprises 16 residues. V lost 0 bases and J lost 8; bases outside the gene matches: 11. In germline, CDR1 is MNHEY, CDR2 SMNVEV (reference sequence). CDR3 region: CASSLSFPGQGYGYTF. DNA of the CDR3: TGTGCCAGCAGTTTATCCTTTCCCGGACAGGGCTACGGCTACACCTTC.

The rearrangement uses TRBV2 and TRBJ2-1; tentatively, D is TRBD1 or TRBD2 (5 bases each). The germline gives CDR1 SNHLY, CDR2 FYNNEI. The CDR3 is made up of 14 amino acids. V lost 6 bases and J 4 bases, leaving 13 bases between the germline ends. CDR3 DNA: TGTGCCAGCAGAACCGGGACGGTATACAATGAGCAGTTCTTC. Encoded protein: CASRTGTVYNEQFF.

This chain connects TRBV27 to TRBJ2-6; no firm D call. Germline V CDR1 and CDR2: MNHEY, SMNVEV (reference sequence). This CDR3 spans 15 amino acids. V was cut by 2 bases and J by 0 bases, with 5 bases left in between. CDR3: CASSLGTSGANVLTF. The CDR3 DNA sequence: TGTGCCAGCAGTTTAGGTACCTCTGGGGCCAACGTCCTGACTTTC. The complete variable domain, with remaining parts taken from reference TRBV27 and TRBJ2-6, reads EAQVTQNPRYLITVTGKKLTVTCSQNMNHEYMSWYRQDPGLGLRQIYYSMNVEVTDKGDVPEGYKVSRKEKRNFPLILESPSPNQTSLYFCASSLGTSGANVLTFGAGSRLTVL.

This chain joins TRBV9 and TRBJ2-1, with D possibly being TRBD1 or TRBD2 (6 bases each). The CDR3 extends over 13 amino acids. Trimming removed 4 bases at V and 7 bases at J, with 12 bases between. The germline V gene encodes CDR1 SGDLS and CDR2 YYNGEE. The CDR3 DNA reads TGTGCCAGCAGCATAAGGGGGGCAAATGAGCAGTTCTTC. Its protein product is CASSIRGANEQFF.

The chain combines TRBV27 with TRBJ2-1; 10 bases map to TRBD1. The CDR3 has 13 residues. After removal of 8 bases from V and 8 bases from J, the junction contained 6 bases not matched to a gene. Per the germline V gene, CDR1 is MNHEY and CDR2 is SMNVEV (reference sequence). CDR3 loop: CASLSTGGDEQFF. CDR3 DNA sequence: TGTGCCAGCCTTTCGACAGGGGGCGATGAGCAGTTCTTC.

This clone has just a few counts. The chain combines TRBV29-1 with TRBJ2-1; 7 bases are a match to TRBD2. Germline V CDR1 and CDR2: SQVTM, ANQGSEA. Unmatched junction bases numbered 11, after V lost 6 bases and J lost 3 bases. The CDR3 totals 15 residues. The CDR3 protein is CSVKSGEVDYNEQFF. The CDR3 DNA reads TGCAGCGTCAAGAGCGGGGAGGTGGACTACAATGAGCAGTTCTTC.

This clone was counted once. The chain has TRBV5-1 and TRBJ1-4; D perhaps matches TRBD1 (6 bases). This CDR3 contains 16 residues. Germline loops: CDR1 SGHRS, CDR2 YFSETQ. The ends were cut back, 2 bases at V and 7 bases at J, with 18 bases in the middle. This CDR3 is CASSFGQEPTGEKLFF. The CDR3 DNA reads TGCGCCAGCAGCTTTGGCCAGGAACCGACAGGTGAAAAACTGTTTTTT. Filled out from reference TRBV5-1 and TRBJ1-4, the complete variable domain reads KAGVTQTPRYLIKTRGQQVTLSCSPISGHRSVSWYQQTPGQGLQFLFEYFSETQRNKGNFPGRFSGRQFSNSRSEMNVSTLELGDSALYLCASSFGQEPTGEKLFFGSGTQLSVL.

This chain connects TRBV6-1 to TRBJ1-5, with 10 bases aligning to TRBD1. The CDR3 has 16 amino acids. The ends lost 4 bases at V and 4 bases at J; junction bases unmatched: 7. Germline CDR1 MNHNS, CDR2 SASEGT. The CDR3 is CASSGWLGQGNQPQHF. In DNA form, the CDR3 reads TGTGCCAGCAGTGGTTGGTTGGGACAGGGGAATCAGCCCCAGCATTTT.